A selection of T cell receptor beta chains follows, all from one sample in a study of blood T cell repertoires in COVID-19. Clones were read by immunoSEQ multiplex PCR, and TCRdb kept only the in-frame ones, dropping some. The repertoire holds about 160,000 clones, with 80% to 90% as singletons. The sequencing input was peripheral blood. The receptor source for this set is a man between 65 and 85 years old with acute or convalescent COVID-19. The CDR3 runs from the conserved cysteine through the conserved F or W. The D gene is left open where the match is weak. Size values are once, few and many counts, or a class for expanded clones, and some rows have none.

D	V	size	length	J	DNA	CDR3
.	TRBV24-1	.	13	TRBJ2-5	TGTGCCACCAGTGATCGTAACGGTGGGACCCAGTACTTC	CATSDRNGGTQYF
TRBD2	TRBV4-3	once	15	TRBJ2-1	TGCGCCAGCAGCCAAGTCGCGGGAGCAACGGGCGAGCAGTTCTTC	CASSQVAGATGEQFF
.	TRBV6-5	.	15	TRBJ1-2	TGTGCCAGCAGTCCTCTACGGGGTGGTGACTATGGCTACACCTTC	CASSPLRGGDYGYTF
TRBD2	TRBV10-3	.	16	TRBJ2-2	TGTGCCATCAGTGAGTTGACTAGCGGGAACACCGGGGAGCTGTTTTTT	CAISELTSGNTGELFF
TRBD1	TRBV10-3	once	14	TRBJ1-1	TGTGCCATCAGTTGGGACAGGGTGAACACTGAAGCTTTCTTT	CAISWDRVNTEAFF
TRBD1	TRBV7-9	once	13	TRBJ1-5	TGTGCCAGCAGCTTACCAGGGGGTCAGCCCCAGCATTTT	CASSLPGGQPQHF
TRBD2	TRBV28	.	15	TRBJ2-3	TGTGCCAGCAGTTTATTGGGGGGGGAGTTGGATACGCAGTATTTT	CASSLLGGELDTQYF
.	TRBV6-1	.	14	TRBJ1-5	TGTGCCAGCAGTGACCCAGGGATCAATCAGCCCCAGCATTTT	CASSDPGINQPQHF
TRBD1	TRBV6-5	.	13	TRBJ1-5	TGTGCCAGCAGTTACCGACGGGACAGGCCCCAGCATTTT	CASSYRRDRPQHF
.	TRBV15	.	16	TRBJ2-7	TGTGCCACCAGCAGAGATTTGGCTAGCGCGACCTACGAGCAGTACTTC	CATSRDLASATYEQYF
.	TRBV21-1	once	14	TRBJ1-2	TGTGCCAGCAGCGGCCGGGACAAAGGACTCGGCTACACCTTC	CASSGRDKGLGYTF
TRBD1	TRBV28	.	17	TRBJ1-5	TGTGCCAGCAGGCCTGGACAGGGGGCTGGCGGCAATCAGCCCCAGCATTTT	CASRPGQGAGGNQPQHF
TRBD2	TRBV4-2	.	15	TRBJ2-5	TGTGCCAGCAGCCAAGCCCTAGCGGGACAAGAGACCCAGTACTTC	CASSQALAGQETQYF
.	TRBV19	.	16	TRBJ1-4	TGTGCCAGTAAGGTCAATGTAGCTGCAACTAATGAAAAACTGTTTTTT	CASKVNVAATNEKLFF
TRBD1	TRBV5-4	once	14	TRBJ2-5	TGTGCCAGCAGCTTGCAGGGGGCTAAGGAGACCCAGTACTTC	CASSLQGAKETQYF
TRBD1	TRBV7-2	.	16	TRBJ1-2	TGTGCCAGCAGCGAATCCTGGGACAGGGGGCGCGAGGGCTACACCTTC	CASSESWDRGREGYTF